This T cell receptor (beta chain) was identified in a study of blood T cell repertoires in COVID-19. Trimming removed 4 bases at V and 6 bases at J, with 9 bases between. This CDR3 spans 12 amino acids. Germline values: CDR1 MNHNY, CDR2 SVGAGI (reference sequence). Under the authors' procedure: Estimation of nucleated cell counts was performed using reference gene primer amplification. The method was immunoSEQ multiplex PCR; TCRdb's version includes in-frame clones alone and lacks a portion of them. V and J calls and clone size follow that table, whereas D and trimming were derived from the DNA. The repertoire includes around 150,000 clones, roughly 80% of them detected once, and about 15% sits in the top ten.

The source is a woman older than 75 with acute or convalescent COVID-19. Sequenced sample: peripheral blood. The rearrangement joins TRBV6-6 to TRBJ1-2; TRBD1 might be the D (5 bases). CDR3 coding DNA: TGTGCCAGCAGTTCCCCAGGGAATGGCTACACCTTC. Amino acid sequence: CASSSPGNGYTF.